These 21 T cell receptor beta chains originate from one sample sequenced in a study of cytomegalovirus exposure and HLA in healthy donors. 13 Jbeta primers and 60 Vbeta primers were used for the PCR. The data were produced by immunoSEQ multiplex PCR, yet TCRdb's version contains in-frame clones alone and is incomplete. The sample contains approximately 160,000 clones, about 82% of which appear only once. Sequencing used PBMCs. The source is a woman aged 18 to 35 in good health and CMV-seronegative.

This chain joins TRBV7-9 and TRBJ2-4, with D perhaps matching TRBD2 (6 bases). Germline CDR1 SEHNR, CDR2 FQNEAQ (reference sequence). V was cut by 1 base and J by 6 bases, with 10 bases left in between. The CDR3 is 14 residues long. CDR3 sequence: CASSLGGAGNIQYF. The CDR3, as DNA: TGTGCCAGCAGCTTAGGCGGGGCGGGAAACATTCAGTACTTC.

This clone showed up just once. The chain carries TRBV15 and TRBJ2-5; D is possibly TRBD1 (7 bases). Deletions cut 3 bases from V and 0 bases from J, with 17 bases between. This CDR3 comprises 17 residues. Germline CDR1 LNHNV, CDR2 YYDKDF (reference sequence). The CDR3 sequence: CATSRGGQFPYQETQYF. The CDR3 coding sequence is TGTGCCACCAGCAGGGGGGGACAGTTCCCGTACCAAGAGACCCAGTACTTC.

This clone was found a few times. The chain carries TRBV4-1 and TRBJ1-3; no definite D call. Trimming cost V 2 bases and J 0 bases, with 17 bases left between them. The CDR3 spans 18 residues. Germline loops: CDR1 MGHRA, CDR2 YSYEKL. The CDR3 spells CASSQLDLGLSSGNTIYF. The CDR3 DNA reads TGCGCCAGCAGCCAACTTGACCTAGGACTGAGCTCTGGAAACACCATATATTTT.

The rearrangement uses TRBV27 and TRBJ2-3; TRBD2 might be the D (5 bases). The CDR3 length is 13 residues. Trimming stripped 2 bases from V and 10 bases from J, with 13 bases between. CDR1 is MNHEY, CDR2 SMNVEV, per germline (reference sequence). CDR3 nucleotides: TGTGCCAGCAGTTTAGGGGTTTGGCGGGCGCAGTATTTT. Translation: CASSLGVWRAQYF.

J is TRBJ2-7 and V is TRBV7-8; TRBD1 matches 7 bases. The CDR3 is made up of 13 amino acids. Germline V gene lookup returns CDR1 SGHVS and CDR2 FQNEAQ. Trimming took 3 bases from V and 5 from J; bases not matched to a gene: 4. CDR3 in DNA: TGTGCCAGCAGCTTCGACAGGGTCAACGAGCAGTACTTC. As protein: CASSFDRVNEQYF.

This chain joins TRBV18 and TRBJ1-5; 7 positions agree with TRBD1. Trimming took 4 bases from V and 5 from J; bases not matched to a gene: 5. There are 14 residues in the CDR3. In germline, CDR1 is KGHSH, CDR2 LQKENI. CDR3 DNA sequence: TGTGCCAGCTCACATGACAGGGTCGATCAGCCCCAGCATTTT. Translating gives CASSHDRVDQPQHF.

V gene TRBV30 combines with J gene TRBJ1-5; 7 bases line up with TRBD1. CDR3 size: 14 residues. After removal of 5 bases from V and 6 bases from J, the junction contained 10 bases not matched to a gene. Germline V gene lookup returns CDR1 GTSNPN and CDR2 SVGIG (reference sequence). The CDR3 protein is CAWASQGTRQPQHF. The CDR3 DNA reads TGTGCCTGGGCGTCACAGGGGACCCGTCAGCCCCAGCATTTT.

The chain joins TRBV4-3 to TRBJ1-6; perhaps TRBD1 as D (5 bases). The CDR3 has 15 amino acids. Germline V gives CDR1 LGHNA, CDR2 YSLEER. V dropped 4 bases and J dropped 0 bases, with 7 bases sitting between them. CDR3 sequence reads: CASSRDSSYNSPLHF. The CDR3 DNA is TGCGCCAGCAGCCGCGACAGCTCCTATAATTCACCCCTCCACTTT.

J is TRBJ2-1 and V is TRBV19; weak D call: TRBD2 (6 bases). V was trimmed by 3 bases and J by 9 bases, leaving 15 bases between them. The CDR3 has 14 amino acids. Germline values: CDR1 LNHDA, CDR2 SQIVND (reference sequence). CDR3 nucleotide sequence: TGTGCCAGTAGTATCGGGACTGCCTTCGGTGAGCAGTTCTTC. Translation: CASSIGTAFGEQFF.

This clone has a handful of counts. The V gene is TRBV7-6, the J gene TRBJ1-2, with D possibly being TRBD1 (6 bases). Between the trimmed V and J ends, which lost 1 base and 4 bases, there was a span of 13 bases. This CDR3 is 15 amino acids long. CDR1 is SGHVS, CDR2 FNYEAQ, per germline. This CDR3 reads CASSLGQAELYGYTF. In DNA, the CDR3 is TGTGCCAGCAGCTTAGGACAGGCCGAGCTCTATGGCTACACCTTC.

The rearrangement links TRBV11-3 to TRBJ2-2; D unresolved. V lost 0 bases, J lost 7 bases, and 6 bases lay in between. Germline CDR1 SGHNT, CDR2 YENEEA. The CDR3 contains 13 residues. The CDR3 nucleotides read TGTGCCAGCAGCTTAGATATTATCGGGGAGCTGTTTTTT. Protein product: CASSLDIIGELFF.

This clone was found once. The genes are TRBV23-1 and TRBJ1-1, with unresolved D. TRBV23-1 is an open reading frame, and its role is uncertain. Trimming cost V 2 bases and J 1 base, with 5 bases left between them. This CDR3 is built from 13 residues. The CDR3 sequence: CASSQPRNTEAFF. CDR3 bases: TGCGCCAGCAGTCAACCGAGGAACACTGAAGCTTTCTTT.

The CDR3 here is CASSLDRNEQYF. CDR3 DNA: TGTGCCAGCAGCTTGGACAGAAACGAGCAGTACTTC. J is TRBJ2-7 and V is TRBV7-9; D perhaps matches TRBD1 (6 bases). Trimming left V 3 bases short and J 5 bases short, with 8 bases between. This CDR3 spans 12 amino acids. Germline CDR1 reads SEHNR; CDR2 reads FQNEAQ (reference sequence).

The table lists this clone with a count of one. The V call is TRBV19, the J call TRBJ2-1, with D unclear. Trimming stripped 4 bases from V and 0 bases from J, with 10 bases between. There are 15 residues in the CDR3. Germline loops: CDR1 LNHDA, CDR2 SQIVND (reference sequence). CDR3 loop: CASSTYYISYNEQFF. Here the CDR3 DNA reads TGTGCCAGTAGTACCTACTATATCTCCTACAATGAGCAGTTCTTC.

DNA of the CDR3: TGTGCCAGCAGCATCCTGTACACCGGGGAGCTGTTTTTT. Translated: CASSILYTGELFF. The J gene is TRBJ2-2, the V gene TRBV5-6, with D uncertain. The ends were cut back, 4 bases at V and 3 bases at J, with 7 bases in the middle. This CDR3 is 13 amino acids long. Germline values: CDR1 SGHDT, CDR2 YYEEEE.

V is TRBV6-1 and J is TRBJ2-7, with D perhaps TRBD1 (6 bases). Trimming pared 5 bases from V and 3 bases from J, leaving 17 bases between. Germline V CDR1 and CDR2: MNHNS, SASEGT. This CDR3 has 15 amino acids. The CDR3 DNA reads TGTGCCAGCAGTCTCGCCGGACAGACGCTCTACGAGCAGTACTTC. Protein product: CASSLAGQTLYEQYF.

The chain couples TRBV5-1 to TRBJ2-7; TRBD2 is a possible D gene (5 bases). The CDR3 totals 16 residues. Deletions cut 0 bases from V and 0 bases from J, with 13 bases between. Germline CDR1 SGHRS, CDR2 YFSETQ. In nucleotides, the CDR3 is TGCGCCAGCAGCTTGGGGGATTCGAGGGCCTCCTACGAGCAGTACTTC. Its translation: CASSLGDSRASYEQYF.

V usage is TRBV5-4 and J usage is TRBJ1-1; tentatively, D is TRBD1 (6 bases). V was shortened by 0 bases and J by 1 base, with 7 bases between the two germline ends. Germline V gene lookup returns CDR1 SGHNT and CDR2 YYREEE (reference sequence). This CDR3 has 14 amino acids. CDR3 sequence reads: CASSLAGANTEAFF. The CDR3 nucleotides are TGTGCCAGCAGCTTGGCAGGGGCGAACACTGAAGCTTTCTTT.

The chain is built from TRBV25-1 and TRBJ2-1; 8 positions match TRBD2. CDR1 is MGHDK, CDR2 SYGVNS, per germline. V trimming: 6 bases; J trimming: 4 bases; junction bases outside the gene matches: 8. The CDR3 consists of 15 residues. CDR3 sequence (DNA): TGTGCCAGCAGCCCACCGGTAGCGGGATACAATGAGCAGTTCTTC. This codes for CASSPPVAGYNEQFF.

This clone was seen a few times. This chain uses TRBV9 with TRBJ1-2, with a tentative D call TRBD1 (5 bases). The CDR3 covers 11 residues. V was shortened by 3 bases and J by 8 bases, with 8 bases between the two germline ends. Germline CDR1 is SGDLS and CDR2 is YYNGEE. The CDR3 loop reads CASSARGGYTF. CDR3 DNA sequence: TGTGCCAGCAGCGCTAGGGGCGGCTACACCTTC. The full variable domain, rest sourced from reference TRBV9 and TRBJ1-2, is DSGVTQTPKHLITATGQRVTLRCSPRSGDLSVYWYQQSLDQGLQFLIQYYNGEERAKGNILERFSAQQFPDLHSELNLSSLELGDSALYFCASSARGGYTFGSGTRLTVV.

This clone has a handful of counts. Here the CDR3 reads CASSREATDTQYF. The CDR3 bases are TGCGCCAGCAGCCGGGAGGCCACAGATACGCAGTATTTT. This rearrangement joins TRBV4-3 to TRBJ2-3; a weak D match, TRBD2 (6 bases). This CDR3 has 13 amino acids. V was cut by 4 bases and J by 2 bases, with 7 bases left in between. Germline values: CDR1 LGHNA, CDR2 YSLEER.